This T cell receptor beta chain is from a study of blood T cells in healthy people across ages. Study-wide context: Template-switching capture recovered about one barcoded beta molecule per two T cells.

In its sample, this clonotype was seen a few times. What it binds is unknown. V lost 6 bases, J lost 2 bases, and 19 bases lay in between. The CDR3 contains 16 residues. The germline V gene has CDR1 SGDLS and CDR2 YYNGEE. Alongside a J-beta primer mix, a sample-barcoded 5' primer served in a second PCR lasting roughly 6 to 11 cycles. Each cDNA molecule received a tag from a template-switch adaptor that had 12 random nucleotides. MiXCR, applied by TCRdb to the 5' RACE reads, yields one record per CDR3 protein. The profile shows roughly 800,000 distinct CDR3 sequences, about 36% of them singletons. Study outcomes and limitations: No conclusive comparison of naive versus antigen-experienced cells was possible with unsorted PBMCs. Percentage of naive T cells showed a strong correlation with TCR beta diversity.

This clonotype originated in a young man in good health. The sample was blood. The chain joins TRBV9 to TRBJ2-3; D might be TRBD2 (6 bases). This CDR3 reads CASNRGWSGDTDTQYF. The CDR3 nucleotides read TGTGCCAGCAATCGGGGGTGGTCGGGGGACACAGATACGCAGTATTTT.